This T cell receptor beta chain was recovered during a study of CD8 T cells in ankylosing spondylitis. Study observations and caveats: A TCR beta motif made of under 10 highly homologous variants seemed typical of ankylosing spondylitis blood. A CD8+ phenotype characterized the disease-linked clones, which were relatively rare in peripheral blood. Reportedly, disease-linked clones are significantly enriched in ankylosing spondylitis patients' matched synovial fluid.

TCRdb independently ran MiXCR on the 5' RACE reads; one entry per CDR3 protein. Among about 200,000 distinct CDR3 sequences listed, about 13% were seen once. Trimming left V 4 bases short and J 8 bases short, with 14 bases between. Germline-derived CDR1 and CDR2 are SEHNR and FQNEAQ (reference sequence). CDR3 length equals 14 residues. The table lists this clonotype with a few counts. What it recognizes is unknown. The receptor's source is a male donor with ankylosing spondylitis or in good health (not recorded which). The chain couples TRBV7-9 to TRBJ2-2, with D perhaps matching TRBD1 (6 bases). Input material: blood, either unsorted or a sorted T cell fraction (not recorded which). The CDR3 loop reads CASSSTGISGELFF. CDR3 nucleotide sequence: TGTGCCAGCAGCTCCACAGGGATATCGGGGGAGCTGTTTTTT.